In its sample, the clone carrying this TCR beta chain is medium-sized. Its specificity is not known. The germline gives CDR1 DFQATT, CDR2 SNEGSKA (reference sequence). The CDR3 loop spans 14 amino acids. Trimming removed 4 bases from V and 2 bases from J, with 14 bases in between. TCRdb independently ran MiXCR on the 5' RACE reads; one entry per CDR3 protein. The sample has some 43,000 distinct CDR3 sequences; roughly 13% are singletons. The data originate from a study of neurological immune-mediated disorders. The time point: longitudinal time-point 3. Whole-study results and caveats: The expanded clones of different subjects shared no CDR3 amino acid sequences (suggesting private repertoires in all groups).

The V and J genes are TRBV20-1 and TRBJ2-5; possibly TRBD2 for D (6 bases). This receptor was identified in a male donor with HTLV-1-associated myelopathy (HAM/TSP). The specimen was PBMCs. This CDR3 is CSATPDYSQETQYF. For the CDR3, the DNA is TGCAGTGCTACACCGGACTACTCTCAAGAGACCCAGTACTTC.